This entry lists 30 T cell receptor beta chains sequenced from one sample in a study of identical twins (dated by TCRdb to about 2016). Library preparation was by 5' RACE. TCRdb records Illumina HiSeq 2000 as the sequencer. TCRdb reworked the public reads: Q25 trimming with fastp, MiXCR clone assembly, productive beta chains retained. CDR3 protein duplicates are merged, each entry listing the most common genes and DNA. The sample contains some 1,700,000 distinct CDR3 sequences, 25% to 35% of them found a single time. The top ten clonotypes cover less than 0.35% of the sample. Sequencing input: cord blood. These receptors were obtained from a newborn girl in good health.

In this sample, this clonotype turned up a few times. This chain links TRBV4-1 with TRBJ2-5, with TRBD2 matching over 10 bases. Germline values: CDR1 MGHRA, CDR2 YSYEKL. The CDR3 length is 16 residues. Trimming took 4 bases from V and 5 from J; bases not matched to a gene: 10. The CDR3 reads CASSRGLAGVEETQYF. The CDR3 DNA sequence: TGCGCCAGCAGCCGGGGGCTAGCGGGGGTTGAGGAGACCCAGTACTTC.

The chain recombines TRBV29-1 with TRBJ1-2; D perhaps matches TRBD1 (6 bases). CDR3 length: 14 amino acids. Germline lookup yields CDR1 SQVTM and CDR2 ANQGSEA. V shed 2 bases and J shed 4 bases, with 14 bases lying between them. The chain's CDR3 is CSVEQGPGGYGYTF. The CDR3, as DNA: TGCAGCGTTGAACAGGGGCCCGGTGGCTATGGCTACACCTTC.

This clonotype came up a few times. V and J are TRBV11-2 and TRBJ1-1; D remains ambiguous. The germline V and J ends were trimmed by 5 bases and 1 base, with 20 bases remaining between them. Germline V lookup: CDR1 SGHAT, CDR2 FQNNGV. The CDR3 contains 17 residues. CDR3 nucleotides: TGTGCCAGCAGCCCCATACGTGGGCGCGCGGGGAACACTGAAGCTTTCTTT. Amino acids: CASSPIRGRAGNTEAFF.

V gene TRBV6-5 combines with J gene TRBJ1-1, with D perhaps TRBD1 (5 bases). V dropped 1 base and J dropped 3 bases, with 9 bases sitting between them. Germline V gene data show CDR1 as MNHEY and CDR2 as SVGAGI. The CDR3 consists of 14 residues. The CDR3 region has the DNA TGTGCCAGCAGTTACTTCAGGGCTCACACTGAAGCTTTCTTT. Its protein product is CASSYFRAHTEAFF.

The CDR3 loop reads CSAPPGSKKIDTQYF. CDR3 sequence (DNA): TGCAGTGCTCCCCCGGGCTCCAAAAAAATAGATACGCAGTATTTT. The chain carries TRBV20-1 and TRBJ2-3; no definite D call. Deletions cut 5 bases from V and 5 bases from J, with 20 bases between. Germline CDR1 DFQATT, CDR2 SNEGSKA (reference sequence). The CDR3 totals 15 residues.

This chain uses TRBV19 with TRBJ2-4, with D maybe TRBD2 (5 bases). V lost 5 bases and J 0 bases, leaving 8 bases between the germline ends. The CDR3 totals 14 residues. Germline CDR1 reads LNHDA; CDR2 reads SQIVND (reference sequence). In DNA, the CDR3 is TGTGCCAGTAGTGCGAGGGTAGCCAAAAACATTCAGTACTTC. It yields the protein CASSARVAKNIQYF.

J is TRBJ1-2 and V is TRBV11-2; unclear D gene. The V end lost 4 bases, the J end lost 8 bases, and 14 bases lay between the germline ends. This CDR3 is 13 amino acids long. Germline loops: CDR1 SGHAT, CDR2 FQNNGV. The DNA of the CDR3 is TGTGCCAGCAGCTCCCAGTACCCTGGGGGCTACACCTTC. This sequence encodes CASSSQYPGGYTF.

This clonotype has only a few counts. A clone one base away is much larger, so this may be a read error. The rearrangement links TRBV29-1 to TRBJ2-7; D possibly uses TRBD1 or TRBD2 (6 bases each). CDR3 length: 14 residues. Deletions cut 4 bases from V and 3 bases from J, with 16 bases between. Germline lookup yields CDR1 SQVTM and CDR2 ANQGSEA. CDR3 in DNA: TGCAGCGTTGCGGGGGCAGGAAAAGGCTACGAGCAGTACTTC. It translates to CSVAGAGKGYEQYF.

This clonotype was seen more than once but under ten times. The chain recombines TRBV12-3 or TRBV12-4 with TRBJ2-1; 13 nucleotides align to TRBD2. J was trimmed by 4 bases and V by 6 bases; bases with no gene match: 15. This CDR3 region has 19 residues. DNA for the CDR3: TGTGCCAGCAGCAGGGGGACTAGCGGGGAATCAGCTTCATACAATGAGCAGTTCTTC. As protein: CASSRGTSGESASYNEQFF.

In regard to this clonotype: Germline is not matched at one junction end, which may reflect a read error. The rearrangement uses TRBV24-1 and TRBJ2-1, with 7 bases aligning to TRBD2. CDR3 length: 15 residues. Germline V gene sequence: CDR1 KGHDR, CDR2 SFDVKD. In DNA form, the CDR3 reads TGTGCCACCAGTGATTTAGGGAGGGGATACAATGGGCAGTTCTTC. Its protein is CATSDLGRGYNGQFF.

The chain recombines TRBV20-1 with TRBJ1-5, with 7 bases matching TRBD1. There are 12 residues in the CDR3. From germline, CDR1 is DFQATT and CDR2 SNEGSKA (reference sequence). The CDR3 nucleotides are TGCAGCCCGACAGGGATCAATCAGCCCCAGCATTTT. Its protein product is CSPTGINQPQHF.

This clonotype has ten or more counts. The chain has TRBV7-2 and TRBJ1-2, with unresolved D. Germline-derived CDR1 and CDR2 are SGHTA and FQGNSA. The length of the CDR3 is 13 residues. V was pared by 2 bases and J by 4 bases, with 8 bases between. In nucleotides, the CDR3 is TGTGCCAGCAGCTTATCTTGGGCCTATGGCTACACCTTC. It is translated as CASSLSWAYGYTF.

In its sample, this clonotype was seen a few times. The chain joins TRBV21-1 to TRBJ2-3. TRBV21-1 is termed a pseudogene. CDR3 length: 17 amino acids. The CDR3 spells CASSKALVDPSTDTQYF. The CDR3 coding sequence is TGTGCCAGCAGCAAAGCGCTCGTGGACCCTAGCACAGATACGCAGTATTTT.

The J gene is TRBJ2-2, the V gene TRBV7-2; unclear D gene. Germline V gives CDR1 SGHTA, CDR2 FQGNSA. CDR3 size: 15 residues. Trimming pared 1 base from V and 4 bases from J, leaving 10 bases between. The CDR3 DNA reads TGTGCCAGCAGCTTAGTAGTTGTTGGCACCGGGGAGCTGTTTTTT. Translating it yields CASSLVVVGTGELFF. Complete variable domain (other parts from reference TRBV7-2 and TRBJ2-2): GAGVSQSPSNKVTEKGKDVELRCDPISGHTALYWYRQSLGQGLEFLIYFQGNSAPDKSGLPSDRFSAERTGGSVSTLTIQRTQQEDSAVYLCASSLVVVGTGELFFGEGSRLTVL.

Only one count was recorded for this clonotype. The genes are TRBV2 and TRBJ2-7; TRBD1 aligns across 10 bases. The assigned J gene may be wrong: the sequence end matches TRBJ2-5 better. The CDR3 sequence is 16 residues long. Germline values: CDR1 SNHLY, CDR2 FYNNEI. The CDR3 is CASSGTGGNLGETQYF. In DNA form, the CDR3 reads TGTGCCAGCAGTGGGACAGGGGGGAATTTGGGAGAGACCCAGTACTTC.

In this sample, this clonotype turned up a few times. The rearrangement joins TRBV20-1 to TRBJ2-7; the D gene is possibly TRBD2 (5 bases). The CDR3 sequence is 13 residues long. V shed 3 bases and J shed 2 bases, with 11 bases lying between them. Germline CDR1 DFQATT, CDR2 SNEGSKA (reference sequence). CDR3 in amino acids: CSARFGKPYEQYF. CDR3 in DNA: TGCAGTGCTAGGTTCGGGAAGCCCTACGAGCAGTACTTC.

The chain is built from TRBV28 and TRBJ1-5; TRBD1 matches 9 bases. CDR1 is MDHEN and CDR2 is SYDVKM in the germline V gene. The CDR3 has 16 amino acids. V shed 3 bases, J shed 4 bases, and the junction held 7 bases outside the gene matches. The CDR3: CASSFFGTGRNQPQHF. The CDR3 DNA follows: TGTGCCAGCAGTTTTTTCGGGACAGGGAGGAATCAGCCCCAGCATTTT.

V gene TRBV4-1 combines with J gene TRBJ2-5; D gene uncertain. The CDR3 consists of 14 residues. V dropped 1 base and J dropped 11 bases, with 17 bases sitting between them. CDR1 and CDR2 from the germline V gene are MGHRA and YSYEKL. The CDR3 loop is CASSQVKGQNEQYF. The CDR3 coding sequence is TGCGCCAGCAGCCAAGTTAAAGGGCAGAATGAGCAGTACTTC.

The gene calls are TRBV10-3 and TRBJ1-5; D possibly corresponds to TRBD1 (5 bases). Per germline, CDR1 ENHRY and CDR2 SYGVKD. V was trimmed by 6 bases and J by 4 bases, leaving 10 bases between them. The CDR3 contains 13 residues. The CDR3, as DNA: TGTGCCATCAGCCGACAGATTAATCAGCCCCAGCATTTT. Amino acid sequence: CAISRQINQPQHF.

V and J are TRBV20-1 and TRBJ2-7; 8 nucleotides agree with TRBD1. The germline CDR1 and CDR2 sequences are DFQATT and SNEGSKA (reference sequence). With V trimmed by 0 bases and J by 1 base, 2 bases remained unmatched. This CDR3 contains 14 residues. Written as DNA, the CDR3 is TGCAGTGCTAGAGATCAGGGGGCTTCCTACGAGCAGTACTTC. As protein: CSARDQGASYEQYF.

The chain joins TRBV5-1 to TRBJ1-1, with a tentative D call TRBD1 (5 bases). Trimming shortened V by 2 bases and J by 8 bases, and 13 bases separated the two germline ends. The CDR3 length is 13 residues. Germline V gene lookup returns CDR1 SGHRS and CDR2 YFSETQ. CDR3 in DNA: TGCGCCAGCAGCTTCTTTGGGTCAGGGGAAGCTTTCTTT. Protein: CASSFFGSGEAFF.

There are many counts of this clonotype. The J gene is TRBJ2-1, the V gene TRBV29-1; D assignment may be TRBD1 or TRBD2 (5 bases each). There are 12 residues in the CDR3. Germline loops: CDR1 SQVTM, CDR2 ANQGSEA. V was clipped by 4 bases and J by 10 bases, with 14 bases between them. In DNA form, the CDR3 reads TGCAGCGTTGGGGACGCCCAGAGGGAGCAGTTCTTC. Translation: CSVGDAQREQFF.

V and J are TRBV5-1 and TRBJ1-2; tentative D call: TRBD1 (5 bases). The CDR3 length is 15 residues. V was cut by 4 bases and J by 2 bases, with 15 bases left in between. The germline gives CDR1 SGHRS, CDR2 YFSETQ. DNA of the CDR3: TGCGCCAGCAGCCCGAGGACAAATCAGAACTATGGCTACACCTTC. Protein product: CASSPRTNQNYGYTF.

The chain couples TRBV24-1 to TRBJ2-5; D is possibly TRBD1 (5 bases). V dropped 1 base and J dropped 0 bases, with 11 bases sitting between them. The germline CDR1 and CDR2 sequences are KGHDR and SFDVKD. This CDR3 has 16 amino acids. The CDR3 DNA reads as TGTGCCACCAGTGATTTTCAGGGTGGGTACCAAGAGACCCAGTACTTC. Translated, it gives CATSDFQGGYQETQYF.

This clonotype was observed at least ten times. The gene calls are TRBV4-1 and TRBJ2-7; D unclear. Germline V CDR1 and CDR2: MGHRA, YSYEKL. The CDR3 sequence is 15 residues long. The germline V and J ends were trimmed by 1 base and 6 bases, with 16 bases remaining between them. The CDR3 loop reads CASSQVPTFLLEQYF. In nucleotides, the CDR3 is TGCGCCAGCAGCCAAGTTCCCACTTTCTTACTCGAGCAGTACTTC.

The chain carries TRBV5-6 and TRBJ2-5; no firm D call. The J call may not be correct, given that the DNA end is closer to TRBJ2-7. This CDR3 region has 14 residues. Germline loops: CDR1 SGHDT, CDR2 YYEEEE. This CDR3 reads CASSQRSVGYEQYF. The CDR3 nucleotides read TGTGCCAGCAGCCAACGTTCTGTGGGCTACGAGCAGTACTTC.

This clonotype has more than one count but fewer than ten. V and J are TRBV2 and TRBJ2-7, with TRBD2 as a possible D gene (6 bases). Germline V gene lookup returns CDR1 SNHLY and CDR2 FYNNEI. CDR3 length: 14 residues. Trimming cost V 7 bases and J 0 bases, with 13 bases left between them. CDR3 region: CASNQGGNSYEQYF. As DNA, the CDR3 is TGTGCCAGCAATCAGGGAGGAAACTCCTACGAGCAGTACTTC.

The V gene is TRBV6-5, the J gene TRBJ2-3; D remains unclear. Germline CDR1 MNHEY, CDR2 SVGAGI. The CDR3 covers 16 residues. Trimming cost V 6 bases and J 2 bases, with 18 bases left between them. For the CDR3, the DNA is TGTGCCAGCAGCCCTCTGTTTCGACGCACCACAGATACGCAGTATTTT. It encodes CASSPLFRRTTDTQYF.

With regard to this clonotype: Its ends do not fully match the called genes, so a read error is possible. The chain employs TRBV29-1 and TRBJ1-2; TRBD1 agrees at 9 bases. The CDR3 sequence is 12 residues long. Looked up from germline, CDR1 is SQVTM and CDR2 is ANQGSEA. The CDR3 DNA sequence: TGCAACGTTGGACAGGGGACTTGGGGCTACACCTTC. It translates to CNVGQGTWGYTF.

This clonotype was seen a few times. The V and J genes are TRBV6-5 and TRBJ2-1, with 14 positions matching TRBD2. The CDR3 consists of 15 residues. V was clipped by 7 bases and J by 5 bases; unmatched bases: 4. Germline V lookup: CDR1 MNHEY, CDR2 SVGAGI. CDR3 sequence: CASMGGLAGDNEQFF. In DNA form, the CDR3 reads TGTGCCAGCATGGGGGGACTAGCGGGGGACAATGAGCAGTTCTTC.